The 14 T cell receptor beta chains in this list originate from one sample, sequenced in a study of kidney transplant recipient with SARS-CoV-2 infection. One entry per CDR3 protein, called by TCRdb with MiXCR from the reads. The table lists roughly 250,000 distinct CDR3 sequences, under 35% of them singletons. The starting material was a blood sample, obtained at baseline and between days 110 and 120 from a kidney transplant recipient. The receptors were sampled from a male patient in his thirties who had COVID-19 and was a kidney transplant recipient. T cells may partly derive from the graft donor.

The table lists this clonotype with a few counts. The chain uses TRBV12-2 and TRBJ1-2. TRBV12-2 is given as a pseudogene. This CDR3 region has 17 residues. As DNA, the CDR3 is TGTGCAAGTCGCCCCAGGAGGACTCCACGAAAGACCTATGGCTACACCTTC. Protein product: CASRPRRTPRKTYGYTF.

On this clonotype itself: This may be a read error, as it is one base from a much larger clone. The rearrangement uses TRBV19 and TRBJ2-7; 7 nucleotides line up with TRBD1. CDR1 is LNHDA and CDR2 is SQIVND in the germline V gene (reference sequence). The CDR3 is 15 residues long. V dropped 5 bases and J dropped 6; count of bases not matched to a gene: 13. Here the CDR3 DNA reads TGTGCCAGTAGTCGACTACCGGGACAGATCTGCGAGCAGTACTTC. This translates into CASSRLPGQICEQYF.

This clonotype occurred a few times. This sequence joins TRBV7-9 and TRBJ2-1, with 10 bases identical to TRBD2. Germline loops: CDR1 SEHNR, CDR2 FQNEAQ (reference sequence). V trimming: 5 bases; J trimming: 4 bases; junction bases outside the gene matches: 5. The CDR3 length is 15 residues. CDR3 sequence: CASSKSGGAYNEQFF. CDR3 bases: TGTGCCAGCAGCAAGAGCGGGGGGGCGTACAATGAGCAGTTCTTC.

For this clonotype: A much larger clone differs from this one at a single base, so this may be a read error. The J gene is TRBJ1-2, the V gene TRBV11-2; D call uncertain. Trimming removed 5 bases from V and 4 bases from J, with 23 bases in between. From germline, CDR1 is SGHAT and CDR2 FQNNGV. This CDR3 has 17 amino acids. The CDR3 sequence is CASSTPRTSRRTYGYTF. In nucleotides, the CDR3 is TGTGCCAGCAGCACCCCGAGAACAAGCAGAAGGACCTATGGCTACACCTTC.

This clonotype was seen at least ten times. V gene TRBV9 combines with J gene TRBJ1-1; TRBD1 might be the D (5 bases). Germline V lookup: CDR1 SGDLS, CDR2 YYNGEE. Trimming removed 0 bases at V and 1 base at J, with 10 bases between. The CDR3 spans 15 residues. The CDR3 spells CASSVGGHGNTEAFF. The CDR3, as DNA: TGTGCCAGCAGCGTAGGAGGACACGGGAACACTGAAGCTTTCTTT. The full variable domain, in which reference TRBV9 and TRBJ1-1 provide the parts outside the CDR3, is DSGVTQTPKHLITATGQRVTLRCSPRSGDLSVYWYQQSLDQGLQFLIQYYNGEERAKGNILERFSAQQFPDLHSELNLSSLELGDSALYFCASSVGGHGNTEAFFGQGTRLTVV.

The chain combines TRBV11-2 with TRBJ2-3; D unclear. Per the germline V gene, CDR1 is SGHAT and CDR2 is FQNNGV. V lost 4 bases to trimming and J lost 2 bases, with 10 bases between them. CDR3 size: 14 residues. The CDR3, as DNA: TGTGCCAGCAGCTCGGGCAGGCTCACAGATACGCAGTATTTT. It encodes CASSSGRLTDTQYF.

The sample holds many counts of this clonotype. V usage is TRBV5-4 and J usage is TRBJ2-2, with 8 bases that match TRBD2. Germline-derived CDR1 and CDR2 are SGHNT and YYREEE (reference sequence). J lost 2 bases, V lost 2 bases, and 8 bases had no gene match. The length of the CDR3 is 17 residues. CDR3: CASSLPIGGGNTGELFF. CDR3 sequence (DNA): TGTGCCAGCAGCTTACCGATCGGGGGGGGAAACACCGGGGAGCTGTTTTTT.

This clonotype was detected ten times or more. The chain employs TRBV12-5 and TRBJ1-2; a possible D gene is TRBD1 (5 bases). Trimming took off 5 bases at V and 4 bases at J, with 23 bases between the two ends. The CDR3 covers 17 residues. Germline CDR1 reads LGHNT; CDR2 reads FRNRAP. The CDR3 nucleotides read TGTGCTAGTGGTGTGGCGCCTTTGCAGGGAAAGACCTATGGCTACACCTTC. Residues: CASGVAPLQGKTYGYTF.

This clonotype has at least ten counts. The chain employs TRBV6-2 or TRBV6-3 and TRBJ1-4; unclear D gene. The CDR3 totals 17 residues. Germline CDR1 MNHEY, CDR2 SVGEGT. V lost 8 bases and J 0 bases, leaving 19 bases between the germline ends. CDR3 residues: CASRTIRPEATNEKLFF. The DNA of the CDR3 is TGTGCCAGCCGCACCATACGGCCAGAGGCAACTAATGAAAAACTGTTTTTT.

This clonotype occurred many times. The rearrangement joins TRBV2 to TRBJ1-5; TRBD1 matches at 7 bases. This CDR3 spans 14 amino acids. The V and J ends lost 4 bases and 9 bases, in that order; junction bases with no gene match: 9. Germline V gene sequence: CDR1 SNHLY, CDR2 FYNNEI. Here the CDR3 reads CASSGQGSPGPQHF. CDR3 coding DNA: TGTGCCAGCAGTGGACAGGGTTCCCCGGGGCCCCAGCATTTT.

The rearrangement joins TRBV3-2 to TRBJ1-6. TRBV3-2 is reported as a pseudogene. The CDR3 extends over 14 amino acids. The CDR3 sequence is CASTGGGRVPPLHF. The CDR3 DNA follows: TGTGCCAGCACCGGTGGCGGCAGGGTCCCACCCCTCCACTTT.

This clonotype was found many times. The chain joins TRBV27 to TRBJ2-7; the D gene is possibly TRBD1 (6 bases). The CDR3 has 12 residues. CDR1 MNHEY and CDR2 SMNVEV come from the germline V gene (reference sequence). Trimming left V 4 bases short and J 6 bases short, with 10 bases between. Here the CDR3 DNA reads TGTGCCAGCAGTTCCAGAGGGGGCGAGCAGTACTTC. Protein: CASSSRGGEQYF.

This clonotype was observed many times. The chain employs TRBV3-1 and TRBJ1-2, with 7 bases matching TRBD1. The CDR3 consists of 15 residues. Trimming removed 5 bases from V and 2 bases from J; junction bases left unmatched: 8. Germline-derived CDR1 and CDR2 are LGHDT and YNNKEL (reference sequence). The CDR3 loop is CASSGTARINYGYTF. CDR3 bases: TGTGCCAGCAGCGGGACAGCGAGGATAAACTATGGCTACACCTTC.

Ten or more counts support this clonotype. This chain connects TRBV5-1 to TRBJ2-7; no definite D call. The ends were cut back, 0 bases at V and 2 bases at J, with 12 bases in the middle. The CDR3 totals 15 residues. Germline V gives CDR1 SGHRS, CDR2 YFSETQ. CDR3 DNA: TGCGCCAGCAGCTTGGGTCCCACGATGACCTACGAGCAGTACTTC. Translated, it gives CASSLGPTMTYEQYF.